Described below is a single TCR beta chain sequence and its context. Produced via immunoSEQ multiplex PCR; TCRdb's table is partial and in-frame only. The sample consists of some 400,000 clones, around 87% of them appearing once. The CDR3 is made up of 15 amino acids. Per the germline V gene, CDR1 is SGHRS and CDR2 is YFSETQ. V was pared by 3 bases and J by 0 bases, with 11 bases between. These data come from a study of blood T cell repertoires in COVID-19. The clonotype originates from an older woman with COVID-19, enrolled during active disease. The chain is built from TRBV5-1 and TRBJ2-3, with a weak D call TRBD2 (6 bases). The specimen sequenced was peripheral blood. In DNA form, the CDR3 reads TGCGCCAGCAGCTGGGGGGTTACTAGCACAGATACGCAGTATTTT. Translated, it gives CASSWGVTSTDTQYF. Drawing the rest from reference TRBV5-1 and TRBJ2-3, the complete variable domain is KAGVTQTPRYLIKTRGQQVTLSCSPISGHRSVSWYQQTPGQGLQFLFEYFSETQRNKGNFPGRFSGRQFSNSRSEMNVSTLELGDSALYLCASSWGVTSTDTQYFGPGTRLTVL.